This T cell receptor beta chain comes out of a study of OX40 agonist ivuxolimab in advanced cancers. The CDR3 is made up of 13 amino acids. Germline V CDR1 and CDR2: MNHEY, SMNVEV (reference sequence). Trimming removed 2 bases at V and 7 bases at J, with 9 bases between. Repertoires were generated with immunoSEQ multiplex PCR, while TCRdb's copy carries only in-frame clones and drops some. The sample holds 53,000 or so clones, 86% seen once. The gene calls are TRBV27 and TRBJ2-1; D is unresolved. Here the sequenced sample was CD4+ or CD8+ T cells sorted from blood, taken in a trial of the OX40 agonist ivuxolimab. The TCR originated in an adult with an advanced solid tumor such as melanoma, head and neck, liver or kidney cancer. The DNA for the CDR3 is TGTGCCAGCAGTTTAGGTGGCCCAAATGAGCAGTTCTTC. It encodes CASSLGGPNEQFF.